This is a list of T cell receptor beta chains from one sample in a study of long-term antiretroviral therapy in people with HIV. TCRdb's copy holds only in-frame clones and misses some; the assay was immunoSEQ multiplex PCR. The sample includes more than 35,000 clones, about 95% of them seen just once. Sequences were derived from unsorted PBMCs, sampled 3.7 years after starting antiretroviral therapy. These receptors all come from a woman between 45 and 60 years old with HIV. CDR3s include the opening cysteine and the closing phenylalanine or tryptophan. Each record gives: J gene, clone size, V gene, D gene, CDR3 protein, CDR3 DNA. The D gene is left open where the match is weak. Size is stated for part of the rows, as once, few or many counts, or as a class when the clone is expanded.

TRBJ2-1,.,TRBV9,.,CASSSRDTFYNEQFF,TGTGCCAGCAGCAGCCGGGACACGTTCTACAATGAGCAGTTCTTC
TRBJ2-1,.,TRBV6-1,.,CASSGLGLREQFF,TGTGCCAGCAGTGGACTAGGACTTCGGGAGCAGTTCTTC
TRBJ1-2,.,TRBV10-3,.,CAISGQGGVGYTF,TGTGCCATCAGTGGGCAGGGAGGGGTCGGCTACACCTTC
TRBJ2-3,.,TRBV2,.,CASNTRGGTQYF,TGTGCCAGCAACACGAGGGGTGGTACGCAGTATTTT
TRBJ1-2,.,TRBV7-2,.,CASSSEGDGYTF,TGTGCCAGCAGCTCCGAGGGGGATGGCTACACCTTC
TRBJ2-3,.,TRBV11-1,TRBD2,CASSLRRGSTDTQYF,TGTGCCAGCAGCTTGAGGCGGGGGAGCACAGATACGCAGTATTTT
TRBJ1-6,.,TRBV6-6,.,CATAREELGSPLHF,TGTGCCACCGCGAGGGAGGAACTGGGCTCACCCCTCCACTTT
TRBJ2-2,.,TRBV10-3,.,CAISASGPGTGELFF,TGTGCCATCAGTGCCTCAGGGCCCGGCACCGGGGAGCTGTTTTTT
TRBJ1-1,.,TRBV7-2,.,CASSLVSVMNTEAFF,TGTGCCAGCAGCTTAGTATCGGTGATGAACACTGAAGCTTTCTTT
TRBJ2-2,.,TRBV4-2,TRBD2,CASSREVLAGRTGELFF,TGTGCCAGCAGCCGAGAGGTCCTAGCGGGGCGCACCGGGGAGCTGTTTTTT
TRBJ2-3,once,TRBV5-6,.,CASSLGRGDQISTDTQYF,TGTGCCAGCAGCTTAGGACGCGGGGACCAAATTAGCACAGATACGCAGTATTTT
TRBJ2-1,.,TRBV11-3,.,CASSLVRDSEQFF,TGTGCCAGCAGCTTAGTAAGGGATAGTGAGCAGTTCTTC
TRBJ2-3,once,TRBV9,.,CASSVSGAGTSTDTQYF,TGTGCCAGCAGCGTAAGTGGGGCAGGGACTAGCACAGATACGCAGTATTTT
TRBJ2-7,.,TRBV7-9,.,CASSWGREQYF,TGTGCCAGCAGCTGGGGGCGCGAGCAGTACTTC
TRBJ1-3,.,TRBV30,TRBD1,CAWSQSRDRIYGNTIYF,TGTGCCTGGAGCCAGTCCCGGGACAGGATCTACGGAAACACCATATATTTT
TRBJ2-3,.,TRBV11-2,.,CASSLRRGPGTDTQYF,TGTGCCAGCAGCTTACGCCGGGGGCCCGGCACAGATACGCAGTATTTT
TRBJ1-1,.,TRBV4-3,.,CASSQSRDGNTEAFF,TGCGCCAGCAGCCAATCACGGGACGGGAACACTGAAGCTTTCTTT
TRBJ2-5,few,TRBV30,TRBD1,CAWMGQGAGETQYF,TGTGCCTGGATGGGACAGGGGGCGGGGGAGACCCAGTACTTC
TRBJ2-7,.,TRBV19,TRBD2,CASSIRGGNYEQYF,TGTGCCAGTAGTATCCGCGGGGGTAACTACGAGCAGTACTTC
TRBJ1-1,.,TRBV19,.,CASRAGEQNTEAFF,TGTGCCAGCCGGGCAGGGGAACAGAACACTGAAGCTTTCTTT
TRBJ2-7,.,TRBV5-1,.,CASSQRLGYSYEQYF,TGCGCCAGCAGCCAAAGGTTGGGATATTCCTACGAGCAGTACTTC
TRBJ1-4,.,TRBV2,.,CASSDWDAGNEKLFF,TGTGCCAGCAGTGATTGGGACGCCGGTAATGAAAAACTGTTTTTT
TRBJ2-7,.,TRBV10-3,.,CAISRDDRYEQYF,TGTGCCATCAGCCGGGACGACCGCTACGAGCAGTACTTC
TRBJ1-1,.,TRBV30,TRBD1,CAWSVPAGQGAPEAFF,TGTGCCTGGAGTGTACCAGCGGGACAGGGGGCTCCTGAAGCTTTCTTT
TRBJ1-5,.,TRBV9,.,CASSPPHPQHF,TGTGCCAGCAGCCCTCCCCATCCCCAGCATTTT
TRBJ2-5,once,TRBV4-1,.,CASSLRTAYQETQYF,TGCGCCAGCAGCCTTCGGACGGCGTACCAAGAGACCCAGTACTTC
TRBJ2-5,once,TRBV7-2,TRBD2,CASSLLGGGAYETQYF,TGTGCCAGCAGCTTATTGGGCGGGGGGGCCTATGAGACCCAGTACTTC
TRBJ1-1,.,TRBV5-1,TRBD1,CASSLTGATEAFF,TGCGCCAGCAGCTTAACAGGGGCCACTGAAGCTTTCTTT
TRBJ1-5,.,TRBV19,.,CASSIRIPNQPQHF,TGTGCCAGTAGTATAAGGATTCCCAATCAGCCCCAGCATTTT
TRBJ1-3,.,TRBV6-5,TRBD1,CASSQDREPGNTIYF,TGTGCCAGCAGTCAGGACAGGGAGCCTGGAAACACCATATATTTT
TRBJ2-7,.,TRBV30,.,CAWSTMGDVSYEQYF,TGTGCCTGGAGTACCATGGGCGACGTTTCCTACGAGCAGTACTTC
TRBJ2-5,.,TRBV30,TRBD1,CAWSPWDRGTTETQYF,TGTGCCTGGAGTCCTTGGGACAGGGGGACGACGGAGACCCAGTACTTC